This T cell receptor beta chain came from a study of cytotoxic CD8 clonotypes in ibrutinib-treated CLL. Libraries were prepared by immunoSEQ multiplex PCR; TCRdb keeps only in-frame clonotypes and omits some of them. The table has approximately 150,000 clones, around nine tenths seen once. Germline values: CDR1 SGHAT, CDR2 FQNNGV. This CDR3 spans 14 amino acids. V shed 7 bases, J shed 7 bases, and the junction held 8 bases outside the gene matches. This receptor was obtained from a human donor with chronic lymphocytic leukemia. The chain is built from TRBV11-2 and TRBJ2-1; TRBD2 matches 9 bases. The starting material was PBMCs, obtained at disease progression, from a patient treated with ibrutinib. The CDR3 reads CASTDGTSSNEQFF. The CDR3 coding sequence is TGTGCCAGCACCGACGGGACTAGCTCAAATGAGCAGTTCTTC.